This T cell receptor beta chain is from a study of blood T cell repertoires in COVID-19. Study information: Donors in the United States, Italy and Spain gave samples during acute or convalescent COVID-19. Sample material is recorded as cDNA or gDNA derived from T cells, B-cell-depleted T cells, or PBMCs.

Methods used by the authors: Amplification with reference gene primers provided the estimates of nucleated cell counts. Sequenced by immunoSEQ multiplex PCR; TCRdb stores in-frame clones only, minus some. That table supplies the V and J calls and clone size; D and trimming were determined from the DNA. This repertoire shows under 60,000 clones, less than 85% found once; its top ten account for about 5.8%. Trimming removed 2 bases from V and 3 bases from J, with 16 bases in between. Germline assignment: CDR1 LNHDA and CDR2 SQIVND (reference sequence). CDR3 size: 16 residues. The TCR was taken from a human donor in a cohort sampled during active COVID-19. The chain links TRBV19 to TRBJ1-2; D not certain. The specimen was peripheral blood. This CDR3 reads CASSIPGDSGHYGYTF. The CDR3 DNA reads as TGTGCCAGTAGTATACCGGGAGACTCAGGACACTATGGCTACACCTTC.